These 32 T cell receptor beta chains were sequenced from one sample in a study of pediatric ulcerative colitis (dated by TCRdb to 2018 to 2020). Library preparation employed the immunoSEQ multiplex PCR assay. TCRdb obtained this table from immuneACCESS and retained in-frame rearrangements with V and J assigned. These tables miss some clones; where compared with another copy, unresolved V genes account for less than half of the shortfall, and the remainder is unexplained. The sample records tens of thousands of clones, 70% to 85% of which are singletons. The top ten clones comprise 4% to 6.5% of the sample. Sequenced input: blood. All receptors derive from a boy younger than 18 with moderate ulcerative colitis.

The gene calls are TRBV10-3 and TRBJ1-5; D is perhaps TRBD1 (5 bases). CDR1 and CDR2 from the germline V gene are ENHRY and SYGVKD. With 2 bases removed from V and 0 bases from J, the gap between germline ends came to 20 bases. The CDR3 has 19 residues. As DNA, the CDR3 is TGTGCCATCAGTGAGAGCATTGGCAGGGAGGGGCATAGCAATCAGCCCCAGCATTTT. Its protein product is CAISESIGREGHSNQPQHF.

This chain joins TRBV4-2 and TRBJ1-6; D possibly corresponds to TRBD1 (6 bases). Germline-derived CDR1 and CDR2 are LGHNA and YNFKEQ. CDR3 length equals 18 residues. Trimming took 4 bases from V and 7 from J, leaving 23 bases between them. DNA of the CDR3: TGTGCCAGCAGCCTCCGGGCCCAAGAAAAGGGGGGAAATTCACCCCTCCACTTT. Protein product: CASSLRAQEKGGNSPLHF.

The rearrangement joins TRBV7-3 to TRBJ2-2, with 7 positions matching TRBD1. The CDR3 is 14 residues long. Germline assignment: CDR1 SGHTA and CDR2 FQGTGA. With V trimmed by 6 bases and J by 5 bases, 6 bases remained unmatched. For the CDR3, the DNA is TGTGCCAGCAGTGGACAGGTCGAGACCGGGGAGCTGTTTTTT. Amino acids: CASSGQVETGELFF.

The chain carries TRBV6-4 and TRBJ1-1; D not resolved. The CDR3 has 13 residues. V lost 3 bases, J lost 1 base, and 6 bases lay in between. Germline values: CDR1 MRHNA, CDR2 SNTAGT. CDR3 coding DNA: TGTGCCAGCAGTGATGAAGGGAACACTGAAGCTTTCTTT. This translates into CASSDEGNTEAFF.

This chain joins TRBV10-3 and TRBJ1-4; no reliable D call. Trimming pared 3 bases from V and 5 bases from J, leaving 7 bases between. Germline-derived CDR1 and CDR2 are ENHRY and SYGVKD. The CDR3 is made up of 13 amino acids. The CDR3 loop reads CAISDSPNEKLFF. The CDR3 nucleotides are TGTGCCATCAGTGACAGCCCCAATGAAAAACTGTTTTTT.

The chain links TRBV27 to TRBJ2-5; TRBD1 is a possible D gene (6 bases). Trimming pared 4 bases from V and 5 bases from J, leaving 20 bases between. Germline CDR1 MNHEY, CDR2 SMNVEV (reference sequence). The CDR3 loop spans 16 amino acids. CDR3 loop: CASSSLWDTKVETQYF. In DNA, the CDR3 is TGTGCCAGCAGTTCATTATGGGACACGAAGGTGGAGACCCAGTACTTC.

The chain has TRBV7-2 and TRBJ2-3; no definite D call. The CDR3 sequence is 14 residues long. The ends were cut back, 1 base at V and 5 bases at J, with 10 bases in the middle. Germline lookup yields CDR1 SGHTA and CDR2 FQGNSA. The CDR3 nucleotides read TGTGCCAGCAGCTTAGAGCTAAGGAGAGATACGCAGTATTTT. It codes for CASSLELRRDTQYF.

The chain is built from TRBV5-1 and TRBJ2-2, with D uncertain. Germline CDR1 and CDR2: SGHRS and YFSETQ. CDR3 length equals 14 residues. Trimming pared 5 bases from V and 1 base from J, leaving 9 bases between. CDR3 nucleotides: TGCGCCAGCAGACGGGTTAAGAACACCGGGGAGCTGTTTTTT. Its translation: CASRRVKNTGELFF.

The J gene is TRBJ1-2, the V gene TRBV7-2; perhaps TRBD1 as D (5 bases). Germline V gene data show CDR1 as SGHTA and CDR2 as FQGNSA. V was cut by 3 bases and J by 8 bases, with 16 bases left in between. There are 14 residues in the CDR3. For the CDR3, the DNA is TGTGCCAGCAGCTTTAGCGAGGGGACTCAAGGCTACACCTTC. Its translation: CASSFSEGTQGYTF. The full variable domain, completed using reference TRBV7-2 and TRBJ1-2, is GAGVSQSPSNKVTEKGKDVELRCDPISGHTALYWYRQSLGQGLEFLIYFQGNSAPDKSGLPSDRFSAERTGGSVSTLTIQRTQQEDSAVYLCASSFSEGTQGYTFGSGTRLTVV.

In its sample, this clone was seen a few times. The rearrangement joins TRBV11-3 to TRBJ2-1; 9 nucleotides match TRBD2. J was trimmed by 2 bases and V by 2 bases; bases with no gene match: 10. The CDR3 runs to 18 residues. Germline V lookup: CDR1 SGHNT, CDR2 YENEEA. CDR3 in amino acids: CASSLSNRGGAPYNEQFF. Here the CDR3 DNA reads TGTGCCAGCAGCTTATCCAACCGCGGGGGGGCCCCCTACAATGAGCAGTTCTTC.

This sequence joins TRBV27 and TRBJ2-3; possibly TRBD1 for D (7 bases). V was trimmed by 5 bases and J by 0 bases, leaving 18 bases between them. CDR1 and CDR2 from the germline V gene are MNHEY and SMNVEV (reference sequence). The CDR3 has 17 residues. CDR3 DNA sequence: TGTGCCAGCAGTCCCCTCAGGGGGGTTGCTAGCACAGATACGCAGTATTTT. It encodes CASSPLRGVASTDTQYF.

V is TRBV2 and J is TRBJ2-7; perhaps TRBD1 as D (6 bases). CDR3 length: 14 residues. Trimming shortened V by 1 base and J by 5 bases, and 12 bases separated the two germline ends. CDR1 and CDR2 (germline): SNHLY, FYNNEI. The CDR3 region is CASSEEGWGHEQYF. The CDR3 nucleotides are TGTGCCAGCAGTGAAGAGGGTTGGGGGCACGAGCAGTACTTC.

The rearrangement joins TRBV11-3 to TRBJ2-1; 15 nucleotides agree with TRBD2. Germline assignment: CDR1 SGHNT and CDR2 YENEEA. The CDR3 runs 17 residues. Unmatched junction bases numbered 6, after V lost 5 bases and J lost 4 bases. This CDR3 is CASSDGLAGGRYNEQFF. The CDR3 bases are TGTGCCAGCAGCGACGGACTAGCGGGGGGGAGATACAATGAGCAGTTCTTC.

This clone was counted only a few times. The chain uses TRBV2 and TRBJ1-2; TRBD1 matches at 8 bases. The CDR3 extends over 17 amino acids. Germline lookup yields CDR1 SNHLY and CDR2 FYNNEI. Trimming took 10 bases from V and 3 from J; bases not matched to a gene: 19. The CDR3 coding sequence is TGTGCCAACCCCGCTCGATCAACAGGGGGGATTTACTATGGCTACACCTTC. As protein: CANPARSTGGIYYGYTF. Drawing the rest from reference TRBV2 and TRBJ1-2, the complete variable domain is EPEVTQTPSHQVTQMGQEVILRCVPISNHLYFYWYRQILGQKVEFLVSFYNNEISEKSEIFDDQFSVERPDGSNFTLKIRSTKLEDSAMYFCANPARSTGGIYYGYTFGSGTRLTVV.

This clone was observed once. The rearrangement joins TRBV21-1 to TRBJ1-5; the listed D gene, TRBD1, was not tested against the DNA. TRBV21-1 is classified as a pseudogene. CDR3 length equals 17 residues. The CDR3 sequence is CASSKSPGQGGNQPQHF. Written as DNA, the CDR3 is TGTGCCAGCAGCAAGTCCCCGGGACAGGGAGGCAATCAGCCCCAGCATTTT.

The genes are TRBV2 and TRBJ2-3, with D maybe TRBD2 (6 bases). The CDR3 is 15 amino acids. V lost 3 bases and J lost 1, with 11 bases in between. The germline V gene encodes CDR1 SNHLY and CDR2 FYNNEI. In nucleotides, the CDR3 is TGTGCCAGCAGTGATCTCGGGGGTCGCACAGATACGCAGTATTTT. Protein product: CASSDLGGRTDTQYF.

This CDR3 reads CASSEGATNEKLFF. CDR3 DNA sequence: TGTGCCAGCAGTGAAGGTGCAACTAATGAAAAACTGTTTTTT. The rearrangement links TRBV2 to TRBJ1-4; D is unclear. This CDR3 is 14 amino acids long. Germline V lookup: CDR1 SNHLY, CDR2 FYNNEI. V dropped 1 base and J dropped 0 bases, with 3 bases sitting between them.

The chain links TRBV6-5 to TRBJ1-1; possibly TRBD1 for D (5 bases). Deletions cut 6 bases from V and 4 bases from J, with 12 bases between. Germline V gene sequence: CDR1 MNHEY, CDR2 SVGAGI. This CDR3 spans 13 amino acids. The CDR3 DNA is TGTGCCAGCAGGAACGCGGGGGGCACTGAAGCTTTCTTT. Amino acid sequence: CASRNAGGTEAFF.

The chain combines TRBV2 with TRBJ2-4, with D possibly TRBD2 on 5 matching bases. Trimming took off 4 bases at V and 0 bases at J, with 13 bases between the two ends. The CDR3 runs to 16 residues. Germline V gene lookup returns CDR1 SNHLY and CDR2 FYNNEI. CDR3 nucleotides: TGTGCCAGCAGTGTCGGGGAGATCCTAGCCAAAAACATTCAGTACTTC. Translating it yields CASSVGEILAKNIQYF.

This clone came up once. The gene calls are TRBV4-1 and TRBJ2-6, with D perhaps given as TRBD1 or TRBD2 (6 bases each). There are 19 residues in the CDR3. The germline V gene has CDR1 MGHRA and CDR2 YSYEKL. V dropped 5 bases and J dropped 2 bases, with 22 bases sitting between them. CDR3 loop: CASSTATGGLGAGANVLTF. The CDR3 DNA follows: TGCGCCAGCAGCACCGCGACAGGAGGGCTTGGGGCTGGGGCCAACGTCCTGACTTTC.

This rearrangement joins TRBV7-3 to TRBJ1-1; weak D call: TRBD1 (6 bases). CDR3 size: 12 residues. The germline V and J ends were trimmed by 4 bases and 8 bases, with 11 bases remaining between them. Germline-derived CDR1 and CDR2 are SGHTA and FQGTGA. The CDR3 here is CASSSGTGEAFF. The CDR3 coding sequence is TGTGCCAGCAGCTCGGGAACAGGGGAAGCTTTCTTT.

This clone has only a few counts. The chain recombines TRBV5-6 with TRBJ1-2; D uncertain. V lost 0 bases to trimming and J lost 4 bases, with 10 bases between them. Germline CDR1 SGHDT, CDR2 YYEEEE. The CDR3 has 14 residues. The CDR3 is CASSLDSSFYGYTF. CDR3 nucleotides: TGTGCCAGCAGCTTGGATTCGTCTTTCTATGGCTACACCTTC.

The rearrangement links TRBV27 to TRBJ2-7, with D possibly being TRBD1 or TRBD2 (6 bases each). Deletions cut 5 bases from V and 4 bases from J, with 12 bases between. The germline gives CDR1 MNHEY, CDR2 SMNVEV (reference sequence). CDR3 length: 13 amino acids. In DNA form, the CDR3 reads TGTGCCAGCAGTGCACCGGGGGCGTACGAGCAGTACTTC. It specifies CASSAPGAYEQYF.

The chain employs TRBV7-8 and TRBJ1-5; no reliable D call. The CDR3 runs 11 residues. Germline assignment: CDR1 SGHVS and CDR2 FQNEAQ. V was clipped by 8 bases and J by 4 bases, with 6 bases between them. Here the CDR3 reads CASGMNQPQHF. In nucleotides, the CDR3 is TGTGCCAGCGGAATGAATCAGCCCCAGCATTTT.

This clone was detected only a few times. V gene TRBV19 combines with J gene TRBJ1-2, with 7 bases aligning to TRBD1. The CDR3 contains 13 residues. With V trimmed by 2 bases and J by 6 bases, 3 bases remained unmatched. CDR1 and CDR2 (germline): LNHDA, SQIVND (reference sequence). CDR3 amino acids: CASSIWDSHGYTF. In DNA form, the CDR3 reads TGTGCCAGTAGTATATGGGACAGCCATGGCTACACCTTC.

The rearrangement links TRBV4-1 to TRBJ2-5; either TRBD1 or TRBD2 may fit D (6 bases each). Germline V lookup: CDR1 MGHRA, CDR2 YSYEKL. Trimming removed 2 bases from V and 7 bases from J, with 20 bases in between. The CDR3 runs to 16 residues. CDR3 amino acids: CASSQNIGGGLGTQYF. The CDR3 DNA sequence: TGCGCCAGCAGCCAAAATATCGGGGGCGGATTGGGGACCCAGTACTTC.

The chain recombines TRBV5-6 with TRBJ2-1; D possibly uses TRBD1 or TRBD2 (5 bases each). Germline CDR1 is SGHDT and CDR2 is YYEEEE. V was clipped by 3 bases and J by 4 bases, with 26 bases between them. The CDR3 runs 19 residues. The CDR3 DNA is TGTGCCAGCAGCTCCCCATTATGGGGGAGTGAGGCCCCGTACAATGAGCAGTTCTTC. It translates to CASSSPLWGSEAPYNEQFF.

The V and J genes are TRBV16 and TRBJ1-1; unclear D gene. Per germline, CDR1 KGHSY and CDR2 FQNENV. This CDR3 is 12 amino acids long. The V end was cut by 7 bases, the J end by 8 bases, with 14 bases between. The CDR3: CASTPGVREAFF. In DNA, the CDR3 is TGTGCCAGCACCCCCGGTGTGAGAGAAGCTTTCTTT.

The chain has TRBV7-9 and TRBJ1-2, with 8 nucleotides matching TRBD1. Germline V gives CDR1 SEHNR, CDR2 FQNEAQ (reference sequence). After removal of 5 bases from V and 6 bases from J, the junction contained 8 bases not matched to a gene. This CDR3 has 14 residues. The CDR3 DNA follows: TGTGCCAGCAGCCCGGAGGGCAGGGGGCATGGCTACACCTTC. As protein: CASSPEGRGHGYTF.

The V and J genes are TRBV25-1 and TRBJ2-7, with D possibly TRBD1 on 5 matching bases. Germline loops: CDR1 MGHDK, CDR2 SYGVNS. This CDR3 spans 14 amino acids. The V and J ends lost 0 bases and 2 bases respectively, with 8 bases between them. CDR3 sequence: CASSEYDSPYEQYF. CDR3 sequence (DNA): TGTGCCAGCAGTGAATATGACAGCCCCTACGAGCAGTACTTC.

This clone has more than one count but fewer than ten. This chain connects TRBV5-6 to TRBJ2-1, with 11 nucleotides matching TRBD2. V was pared by 0 bases and J by 0 bases, with 2 bases of the junction left unmatched. CDR1 is SGHDT, CDR2 YYEEEE, per germline. The length of the CDR3 is 17 residues. CDR3 amino acids: CASSLGTSGYSYNEQFF. The CDR3 DNA is TGTGCCAGCAGCTTGGGGACTAGCGGGTACTCCTACAATGAGCAGTTCTTC.

The chain combines TRBV7-6 with TRBJ2-3; D is possibly TRBD2 (6 bases). The CDR3 runs to 16 residues. V was trimmed by 1 base and J by 1 base, leaving 12 bases between them. Per the germline V gene, CDR1 is SGHVS and CDR2 is FNYEAQ. The CDR3 nucleotides are TGTGCCAGCAGCTTAGTCGTGGGGACTGGCACAGATACGCAGTATTTT. The encoded protein is CASSLVVGTGTDTQYF.